A single sample gave rise to the 29 T cell receptor beta chains below, sequenced in a study of blood T cell repertoires in COVID-19. Sequenced by immunoSEQ multiplex PCR; TCRdb stores in-frame clones only, minus some. This sample has 200,000 to 300,000 clones; around 90% occur once, and the top ten carry about 1%. Source material: PBMCs or T cells enriched from blood (not recorded which). Receptors were obtained from a man in his forties or fifties who had been exposed to COVID-19.

The CDR3 reads CASSLPSGNTGELFF. In DNA form, the CDR3 reads TGTGCCAGCAGCTTGCCTAGCGGGAACACCGGGGAGCTGTTTTTT. The chain recombines TRBV5-4 with TRBJ2-2, with TRBD2 identical over 7 bases. The CDR3 covers 15 residues. Germline trimming cut 1 base from V and 1 base from J; bases unmatched to any gene: 1. Germline-derived CDR1 and CDR2 are SGHNT and YYREEE (reference sequence).

The V gene is TRBV5-1, the J gene TRBJ2-7, with D unresolved. This CDR3 contains 14 residues. The V gene lost 4 bases and the J gene lost 0 bases, with 11 bases spanning the gap. From germline, CDR1 is SGHRS and CDR2 YFSETQ. The CDR3: CASSPMTSSYEQYV. DNA for the CDR3: TGCGCCAGCAGCCCTATGACAAGCTCCTACGAGCAGTACGTC.

The rearrangement links TRBV5-1 to TRBJ2-1; a weak D match, TRBD2 (6 bases). The CDR3 length is 15 residues. Germline assignment: CDR1 SGHRS and CDR2 YFSETQ. Trimming removed 0 bases from V and 8 bases from J, with 15 bases in between. The CDR3, as DNA: TGCGCCAGCAGCTTGGCCGGCCCGGGCGGGGATGAGCAGTTCTTC. It specifies CASSLAGPGGDEQFF.

Comment on this clone: This sample also contains other DNA sequences that code for the same CDR3. The CDR3 bases are TGTGCCAGCAGCGTAGGGGGGCGCGACACCGGGGAGCTGTTTTTT. Encoded protein: CASSVGGRDTGELFF. This chain links TRBV9 with TRBJ2-2, with a weak D call TRBD1 (6 bases). The CDR3 sequence is 15 residues long. Trimming removed 0 bases from V and 3 bases from J, with 9 bases in between. The germline V gene encodes CDR1 SGDLS and CDR2 YYNGEE. The full variable domain, in which reference TRBV9 and TRBJ2-2 provide the parts outside the CDR3, is DSGVTQTPKHLITATGQRVTLRCSPRSGDLSVYWYQQSLDQGLQFLIQYYNGEERAKGNILERFSAQQFPDLHSELNLSSLELGDSALYFCASSVGGRDTGELFFGEGSRLTVL.

The rearrangement links TRBV18 to TRBJ1-5, with TRBD1 matching 7 bases. Germline assignment: CDR1 KGHSH and CDR2 LQKENI. The CDR3 spans 13 residues. V was clipped by 6 bases and J by 3 bases; unmatched bases: 2. The CDR3 coding sequence is TGTGCCAGCTCGGACAGGATCAATCAGCCCCAGCATTTT. The encoded protein is CASSDRINQPQHF.

V is TRBV14 and J is TRBJ1-1; 9 bases fit TRBD1. The CDR3 loop spans 15 amino acids. Trimming removed 1 base from V and 5 bases from J; junction bases left unmatched: 5. CDR1 and CDR2 (germline): SGHDN, FVKESK. CDR3 DNA: TGTGCCAGCAGCCAAGGCATTGACAGGGGGACTGAAGCTTTCTTT. This encodes CASSQGIDRGTEAFF.

The V gene is TRBV19, the J gene TRBJ1-6; tentatively, D is TRBD1 (5 bases). The V gene's germline CDR1 is LNHDA and CDR2 SQIVND (reference sequence). V was cut by 8 bases and J by 6 bases, with 11 bases left in between. CDR3 length: 13 residues. CDR3 in amino acids: CASWLGGNSPLHF. The CDR3 DNA is TGTGCCAGTTGGTTGGGGGGTAATTCACCCCTCCACTTT.

This clone was recorded once. This chain uses TRBV11-3 with TRBJ1-1; 9 bases map to TRBD1. Unmatched junction bases numbered 7, after V lost 6 bases and J lost 5 bases. The CDR3 runs 14 residues. Germline lookup yields CDR1 SGHNT and CDR2 YENEEA. DNA for the CDR3: TGTGCCAGCAGTCAGGGGACAGGGCGGACTGAAGCTTTCTTT. Translated, it gives CASSQGTGRTEAFF.

The chain links TRBV5-1 to TRBJ2-3; 8 nucleotides agree with TRBD1. Germline values: CDR1 SGHRS, CDR2 YFSETQ. The CDR3 sequence is 16 residues long. V trimming: 4 bases; J trimming: 2 bases; junction bases outside the gene matches: 9. CDR3 in DNA: TGCGCCAGCAGCCCACGACAGGGGCCAATCACAGATACGCAGTATTTT. The encoded protein is CASSPRQGPITDTQYF.

This sequence joins TRBV6-4 and TRBJ1-2; 7 nucleotides align to TRBD1. Germline V gives CDR1 MRHNA, CDR2 SNTAGT. The CDR3 totals 16 residues. Trimming removed 3 bases from V and 7 bases from J; junction bases left unmatched: 14. CDR3 DNA sequence: TGTGCCAGCAGTGAGTTTTCTACGGGGACAGTCGGTGGCTACACCTTC. It is translated as CASSEFSTGTVGGYTF.

The chain is built from TRBV24-1 and TRBJ2-1; TRBD2 matches 13 bases. Germline CDR1 and CDR2: KGHDR and SFDVKD. Trimming removed 5 bases from V and 9 bases from J; junction bases left unmatched: 9. This CDR3 contains 16 residues. In DNA form, the CDR3 reads TGTGCCACCAGTGCGCTCACTAGCGGGAGGGCCGCTGAGCAGTTCTTC. As protein: CATSALTSGRAAEQFF.

The rearrangement uses TRBV24-1 and TRBJ1-3, with a possible D match to TRBD1 (5 bases). The CDR3 has 19 amino acids. Germline values: CDR1 KGHDR, CDR2 SFDVKD. The ends were cut back, 2 bases at V and 8 bases at J, with 27 bases in the middle. The CDR3 DNA sequence: TGTGCCACCAGTGATTCTGGACAAGAGAAACATTCTATCGCATACACCATATATTTT. It translates to CATSDSGQEKHSIAYTIYF.

The chain recombines TRBV2 with TRBJ1-1; D not certain. Per the germline V gene, CDR1 is SNHLY and CDR2 is FYNNEI. V was shortened by 1 base and J by 7 bases, with 10 bases between the two germline ends. This CDR3 has 13 residues. CDR3 loop: CASSEEARIEAFF. DNA for the CDR3: TGTGCCAGCAGTGAAGAGGCTAGGATTGAAGCTTTCTTT.

The rearrangement joins TRBV6-4 to TRBJ2-7; D perhaps matches TRBD1 (5 bases). V gave up 4 bases and J gave up 3 bases, with 19 bases separating them. Germline loops: CDR1 MRHNA, CDR2 SNTAGT. The CDR3 is 16 amino acids. CDR3 DNA sequence: TGTGCCAGCAGTGGCCTGGGGCCGGAGCGTAACTACGAGCAGTACGTC. It yields the protein CASSGLGPERNYEQYV.

The chain uses TRBV24-1 and TRBJ2-2, with a weak D call TRBD2 (6 bases). The ends were cut back, 2 bases at V and 5 bases at J, with 14 bases in the middle. Germline V gene sequence: CDR1 KGHDR, CDR2 SFDVKD. The CDR3 contains 16 residues. The CDR3 region is CATSDWAAGITGELFF. In DNA form, the CDR3 reads TGTGCCACCAGTGATTGGGCGGCGGGGATTACCGGGGAGCTGTTTTTT.

The chain combines TRBV21-1 with TRBJ1-2; no DNA check was done on the table's D call, TRBD1. TRBV21-1 is recorded as a pseudogene. This CDR3 contains 17 residues. The CDR3 sequence: CASSKVEGDKVAYGYTF. Here the CDR3 DNA reads TGTGCCAGCAGCAAAGTAGAGGGGGACAAGGTGGCCTATGGCTACACCTTC.

In this sample, this clone turned up once. The genes are TRBV2 and TRBJ1-5; the match to TRBD1 covers 7 bases. Germline trimming cut 2 bases from V and 7 bases from J; bases unmatched to any gene: 5. Germline V CDR1 and CDR2: SNHLY, FYNNEI. The CDR3 is 14 amino acids. CDR3 DNA sequence: TGTGCCAGCAGTGAACAGGGGGTAGACCAGCCCCAGCATTTT. This sequence encodes CASSEQGVDQPQHF.

The CDR3: CASSDPGDEAFF. CDR3 nucleotides: TGTGCCAGTTCCGACCCAGGGGATGAAGCTTTCTTT. This rearrangement joins TRBV7-8 to TRBJ1-1; D perhaps matches TRBD1 (6 bases). The CDR3 length is 12 residues. The V and J ends lost 9 bases and 7 bases respectively, with 15 bases between them. CDR1 is SGHVS and CDR2 is FQNEAQ in the germline V gene.

The chain combines TRBV12-5 with TRBJ1-1; perhaps TRBD1 as D (6 bases). Looked up from germline, CDR1 is LGHNT and CDR2 is FRNRAP. Trimming left V 6 bases short and J 6 bases short, with 17 bases between. This CDR3 is 14 amino acids long. The CDR3 reads CASGITGRGSEAFF. In DNA form, the CDR3 reads TGTGCTAGTGGGATCACAGGGAGGGGCTCTGAAGCTTTCTTT.

This rearrangement joins TRBV4-1 to TRBJ2-2; TRBD2 agrees at 8 bases. Germline V gene data show CDR1 as MGHRA and CDR2 as YSYEKL. Germline trimming cut 10 bases from V and 4 bases from J; bases unmatched to any gene: 14. The CDR3 sequence is 16 residues long. In nucleotides, the CDR3 is TGCGCCACCACTCGGGAGGGCCGGTGGGGCACCGGGGAGCTGTTTTTT. Translating gives CATTREGRWGTGELFF.

The rearrangement uses TRBV5-1 and TRBJ2-7, with 8 bases matching TRBD2. Germline CDR1 reads SGHRS; CDR2 reads YFSETQ. V lost 4 bases, J lost 3 bases, and 9 bases stayed unmatched. This CDR3 has 15 amino acids. This CDR3 is CASSPYGGASYEQYF. The DNA for the CDR3 is TGCGCCAGCAGCCCCTACGGGGGGGCCAGCTACGAGCAGTACTTC.

The table lists this clone with a few counts. This chain uses TRBV27 with TRBJ2-1, with 10 bases aligning to TRBD2. The CDR3 totals 14 residues. Per germline, CDR1 MNHEY and CDR2 SMNVEV (reference sequence). J lost 6 bases, V lost 6 bases, and 5 bases had no gene match. In DNA, the CDR3 is TGTGCCAGCAGGGGGCTAGCGGGAGCCAATGAGCAGTTCTTC. It encodes CASRGLAGANEQFF.

The chain joins TRBV3-1 (or the pseudogene TRBV3-2) to TRBJ1-6; D is undetermined. V lost 1 base to trimming and J lost 5 bases, with 9 bases between them. CDR3 length: 15 amino acids. Germline V gene lookup returns CDR1 LGHDT and CDR2 YNNKEL (reference sequence). In DNA form, the CDR3 reads TGTGCCAGCAGCCAAGTCCTCGGTAATAATTCACCCCTCCACTTT. Translating it yields CASSQVLGNNSPLHF.

The chain is built from TRBV6-5 and TRBJ1-2; D is unclear. V was pared by 4 bases and J by 3 bases, with 12 bases between. The length of the CDR3 is 14 residues. Germline CDR1 and CDR2: MNHEY and SVGAGI. The CDR3 DNA sequence: TGTGCCAGCAGTTCCCTGACATCCCACTATGGCTACACCTTC. Protein product: CASSSLTSHYGYTF.

The rearrangement uses TRBV7-2 and TRBJ1-3, with 9 positions matching TRBD1. The trim removed 5 bases at V and 3 bases at J, leaving 5 bases unmatched. The V gene's germline CDR1 is SGHTA and CDR2 FQGNSA. CDR3 size: 15 residues. DNA for the CDR3: TGTGCCAGCAGCAGCACGGGACAGGGTGGAAACACCATATATTTT. This codes for CASSSTGQGGNTIYF.

CDR3 sequence: CASSLLGGQPYGYTF. The CDR3 DNA follows: TGCGCCAGCAGCTTGCTGGGTGGACAACCCTATGGCTACACCTTC. The genes are TRBV5-1 and TRBJ1-2; tentatively, D is TRBD1 (5 bases). The V gene lost 1 base and the J gene lost 4 bases, with 14 bases spanning the gap. CDR3 length: 15 amino acids. Per germline, CDR1 SGHRS and CDR2 YFSETQ.

This chain uses TRBV2 with TRBJ2-7; 7 positions agree with TRBD1. V shed 4 bases and J 4 bases; nucleotides not matched to a gene: 13. The CDR3 loop spans 16 amino acids. CDR1 and CDR2 from the germline V gene are SNHLY and FYNNEI. CDR3 loop: CASSAEMTGLGYEQYV. CDR3 in DNA: TGTGCCAGCAGTGCCGAAATGACAGGGTTGGGTTACGAGCAGTACGTC.

The CDR3 here is CASSLLTGGHLNNSPLHF. CDR3 sequence (DNA): TGTGCCAGCAGTTTATTAACAGGGGGGCACCTGAATAATTCACCCCTCCACTTT. The V and J genes are TRBV28 and TRBJ1-6; 8 bases are shared with TRBD1. CDR1 is MDHEN, CDR2 SYDVKM, per germline. After removal of 1 base from V and 5 bases from J, the junction contained 10 bases not matched to a gene. This CDR3 region has 18 residues.

The chain has TRBV9 and TRBJ1-3; 11 bases map to TRBD1. Germline CDR1 and CDR2: SGDLS and YYNGEE. This CDR3 contains 18 residues. With 3 bases clipped from V and 2 bases from J, the junction kept 10 bases outside the gene matches. CDR3 nucleotide sequence: TGTGCCAGCAGCGACAACCGGGACAGGGGGAAGGCTGGAAACACCATATATTTT. This translates into CASSDNRDRGKAGNTIYF.